One and the same sample provided the 28 T cell receptor beta chains below, sequenced in a study of cytomegalovirus exposure and HLA in healthy donors. The data were produced by immunoSEQ multiplex PCR, yet TCRdb's version contains in-frame clones alone and is incomplete. The sample comprises 200,000 to 300,000 clones, about 86% of which are singletons, and less than 1.5% rests with the top ten. Source material: PBMCs. The receptors stem from a woman aged 25 to 39 in good health and CMV-seropositive.

J is TRBJ2-7 and V is TRBV7-2; D is undetermined. The CDR3 runs to 11 residues. V was clipped by 5 bases and J by 4 bases, with 6 bases between them. The germline CDR1 and CDR2 sequences are SGHTA and FQGNSA. CDR3 sequence: CASSLLYEQYF. DNA of the CDR3: TGTGCCAGCAGCCTCTTGTACGAGCAGTACTTC.

This chain joins TRBV10-3 and TRBJ2-3, with 14 bases fitting TRBD2. CDR1 and CDR2 (germline): ENHRY, SYGVKD. J was trimmed by 4 bases and V by 7 bases; bases with no gene match: 7. This CDR3 region has 16 residues. CDR3 bases: TGTGCCATCACCTCGGGACTAGCGGGAGTCTCAGATACGCAGTATTTT. It translates to CAITSGLAGVSDTQYF.

The V call is TRBV6-6, the J call TRBJ1-1, with D unclear. Germline V CDR1 and CDR2: MNHNY, SVGAGI (reference sequence). V lost 8 bases, J lost 0 bases, and 13 bases lay in between. The CDR3 contains 14 residues. The CDR3, as DNA: TGTGCCAGCTTAGAGGGAGGCATGAACACTGAAGCTTTCTTT. It translates to CASLEGGMNTEAFF.

V gene TRBV4-1 combines with J gene TRBJ2-7; no firm D call. Deletions cut 4 bases from V and 0 bases from J, with 13 bases between. CDR3 size: 15 residues. Looked up from germline, CDR1 is MGHRA and CDR2 is YSYEKL. CDR3 in DNA: TGCGCCAGCAGCCGTCTCTCGGGTAGCTCCTACGAGCAGTACTTC. It translates to CASSRLSGSSYEQYF.

This sequence joins TRBV2 and TRBJ2-7, with 7 bases that match TRBD1. This CDR3 region has 14 residues. CDR1 SNHLY and CDR2 FYNNEI come from the germline V gene. V lost 3 bases, J lost 4 bases, and 6 bases stayed unmatched. The CDR3 here is CASSDYRGEYEQYF. The CDR3 DNA follows: TGTGCCAGCAGTGATTACAGGGGAGAGTACGAGCAGTACTTC. Based on the CDR3 plus reference TRBV2 and TRBJ2-7, the full variable domain is EPEVTQTPSHQVTQMGQEVILRCVPISNHLYFYWYRQILGQKVEFLVSFYNNEISEKSEIFDDQFSVERPDGSNFTLKIRSTKLEDSAMYFCASSDYRGEYEQYFGPGTRLTVT.

The chain combines TRBV27 with TRBJ2-1; 7 positions match TRBD2. Germline values: CDR1 MNHEY, CDR2 SMNVEV (reference sequence). Trimming at V came to 4 bases and at J to 4 bases, leaving 10 bases not matched to a gene. CDR3 length: 16 residues. CDR3 DNA: TGTGCCAGCAGTTCCACTAGCGAACTATCGTACAATGAGCAGTTCTTC. Translation: CASSSTSELSYNEQFF.

This CDR3 is CASSLNPQGMNTEAFF. In DNA form, the CDR3 reads TGTGCCAGCAGCCTCAATCCACAGGGGATGAACACTGAAGCTTTCTTT. The J gene is TRBJ1-1, the V gene TRBV6-6, with 7 bases that match TRBD1. Trimming removed 6 bases from V and 0 bases from J; junction bases left unmatched: 10. Germline V gene data show CDR1 as MNHNY and CDR2 as SVGAGI (reference sequence). The CDR3 loop spans 16 amino acids.

The V and J genes are TRBV6-1 and TRBJ2-1, with 10 bases aligning to TRBD1. Losses at the gene ends were 3 bases for V and 6 bases for J; bases not matched to a gene: 8. The CDR3 totals 16 residues. Per the germline V gene, CDR1 is MNHNS and CDR2 is SASEGT. The CDR3: CASSDQGQGLVNEQFF. Written as DNA, the CDR3 is TGTGCCAGCAGTGACCAGGGACAGGGGTTGGTCAATGAGCAGTTCTTC.

V and J are TRBV7-9 and TRBJ2-5; 10 bases match TRBD2. This CDR3 contains 17 residues. The germline CDR1 and CDR2 sequences are SEHNR and FQNEAQ (reference sequence). The J segment lost 5 bases and the V segment lost 5 bases, leaving 14 bases of the junction unmatched. Written as DNA, the CDR3 is TGTGCCAGCAGCCTCGGACCCCTAGCGGGAGTTAAGGAGACCCAGTACTTC. It encodes CASSLGPLAGVKETQYF.

The rearrangement uses TRBV27 and TRBJ2-7, with 7 nucleotides matching TRBD1. From germline, CDR1 is MNHEY and CDR2 SMNVEV (reference sequence). The CDR3 is 14 residues long. Trimming took 2 bases from V and 7 from J; bases not matched to a gene: 8. This CDR3 reads CASSLLDRVGEQYF. CDR3 DNA sequence: TGTGCCAGCAGTTTACTAGACAGGGTTGGAGAGCAGTACTTC.

This clone was counted a single time. V and J are TRBV29-1 and TRBJ1-2, with a tentative D call TRBD1 (5 bases). Germline loops: CDR1 SQVTM, CDR2 ANQGSEA. The CDR3 is 13 residues long. V shed 7 bases and J shed 0 bases, with 12 bases lying between them. The CDR3 protein is CSGSTDANYGYTF. CDR3 DNA: TGCAGCGGATCGACAGATGCTAACTATGGCTACACCTTC.

The chain couples TRBV5-6 to TRBJ2-7, with TRBD2 matching 7 bases. The V and J ends lost 4 bases and 2 bases, in that order; junction bases with no gene match: 6. Germline V gene sequence: CDR1 SGHDT, CDR2 YYEEEE. CDR3 length equals 14 residues. The CDR3: CASSREAGPYEQYF. CDR3 nucleotides: TGTGCCAGCAGCCGGGAGGCAGGTCCCTACGAGCAGTACTTC.

This rearrangement joins TRBV27 to TRBJ2-2, with D unclear. Per the germline V gene, CDR1 is MNHEY and CDR2 is SMNVEV (reference sequence). The CDR3 runs to 11 residues. Deletions cut 6 bases from V and 5 bases from J, with 4 bases between. DNA of the CDR3: TGTGCCAGCAGCCATACCGGGGAGCTGTTTTTT. It is translated as CASSHTGELFF.

The J gene is TRBJ1-2, the V gene TRBV7-2; 7 nucleotides align to TRBD1. The junction had 9 bases not matched to a gene; V was cut back by 3 bases and J by 5 bases. Per germline, CDR1 SGHTA and CDR2 FQGNSA. CDR3 length equals 15 residues. The DNA for the CDR3 is TGTGCCAGCAGCTTTCCGGGACAGACACTATATGGCTACACCTTC. Translated, it gives CASSFPGQTLYGYTF.

The V gene is TRBV11-3, the J gene TRBJ2-1; TRBD2 matches at 11 bases. V shed 4 bases and J 6 bases; nucleotides not matched to a gene: 5. In germline, CDR1 is SGHNT, CDR2 YENEEA. This CDR3 region has 15 residues. CDR3 loop: CASSYRLAGSNEQFF. The CDR3 region has the DNA TGTGCCAGCAGCTACCGACTAGCGGGATCCAATGAGCAGTTCTTC.

The CDR3 bases are TGTGCCTGGAGTGTAGCCCTTAACTATGGCTACACCTTC. Residues: CAWSVALNYGYTF. The chain has TRBV30 and TRBJ1-2; D remains unclear. The germline V gene has CDR1 GTSNPN and CDR2 SVGIG (reference sequence). The CDR3 runs 13 residues. V lost 0 bases and J 1 base, leaving 6 bases between the germline ends.

The chain uses TRBV28 and TRBJ2-2, with 7 nucleotides matching TRBD1. V lost 4 bases and J lost 14; bases outside the gene matches: 4. The CDR3 totals 11 residues. Per germline, CDR1 MDHEN and CDR2 SYDVKM. The CDR3 nucleotides read TGTGCCAGCAGTTCACGACAGGGCCTGTTTTTT. Its translation: CASSSRQGLFF.

The chain uses TRBV4-1 and TRBJ2-7; 10 nucleotides line up with TRBD1. This CDR3 spans 17 amino acids. The germline gives CDR1 MGHRA, CDR2 YSYEKL. The junction had 11 bases not matched to a gene; V was cut back by 3 bases and J by 3 bases. CDR3 bases: TGCGCCAGCAGCCACCCACACCGGACAGGGGGGGTCTACGAGCAGTACTTC. This gives the protein CASSHPHRTGGVYEQYF.

The chain uses TRBV11-3 and TRBJ1-1, with D unresolved. Germline V CDR1 and CDR2: SGHNT, YENEEA. The V gene lost 5 bases and the J gene lost 0 bases, with 4 bases spanning the gap. CDR3 size: 12 residues. The CDR3: CASSPLNTEAFF. CDR3 DNA: TGTGCCAGCAGCCCCTTGAACACTGAAGCTTTCTTT. Variable domain in full (rest from reference TRBV11-3 and TRBJ1-1): EAGVVQSPRYKIIEKKQPVAFWCNPISGHNTLYWYLQNLGQGPELLIRYENEEAVDDSQLPKDRFSAERLKGVDSTLKIQPAELGDSAVYLCASSPLNTEAFFGQGTRLTVV.

The chain is built from TRBV19 and TRBJ1-5; TRBD1 matches 7 bases. In germline, CDR1 is LNHDA, CDR2 SQIVND (reference sequence). This CDR3 comprises 13 residues. V lost 5 bases, J lost 6 bases, and 4 bases stayed unmatched. The DNA of the CDR3 is TGTGCCAGTAGTGACAGGGCGGGTCAGCCCCAGCATTTT. It translates to CASSDRAGQPQHF. The whole variable domain, remainder taken from reference TRBV19 and TRBJ1-5, is DGGITQSPKYLFRKEGQNVTLSCEQNLNHDAMYWYRQDPGQGLRLIYYSQIVNDFQKGDIAEGYSVSREKKESFPLTVTSAQKNPTAFYLCASSDRAGQPQHFGDGTRLSIL.

The chain employs TRBV11-2 and TRBJ1-3; 7 bases are shared with TRBD1. The CDR3 runs to 16 residues. J gave up 5 bases and V 2 bases, and 9 bases lay outside the gene matches. The germline gives CDR1 SGHAT, CDR2 FQNNGV. The CDR3 nucleotides read TGTGCCAGCAGCTTAAGGGGCCAGGGGGACCGAAACACCATATATTTT. Protein sequence: CASSLRGQGDRNTIYF.

The chain couples TRBV18 to TRBJ1-1; D uncertain. The length of the CDR3 is 14 residues. Trimming pared 3 bases from V and 0 bases from J, leaving 8 bases between. CDR1 and CDR2 (germline): KGHSH, LQKENI. Written as DNA, the CDR3 is TGTGCCAGCTCACCGAAGGAGGTGAACACTGAAGCTTTCTTT. Protein product: CASSPKEVNTEAFF.

The chain has TRBV7-2 and TRBJ2-1; 10 bases map to TRBD2. The V and J ends lost 5 bases and 4 bases, in that order; junction bases with no gene match: 5. The CDR3 contains 15 residues. The germline CDR1 and CDR2 sequences are SGHTA and FQGNSA. CDR3 in DNA: TGTGCCAGCAGCCATACTAGCGGGGTATACAATGAGCAGTTCTTC. Its translation: CASSHTSGVYNEQFF. Complete variable domain (other parts from reference TRBV7-2 and TRBJ2-1): GAGVSQSPSNKVTEKGKDVELRCDPISGHTALYWYRQSLGQGLEFLIYFQGNSAPDKSGLPSDRFSAERTGGSVSTLTIQRTQQEDSAVYLCASSHTSGVYNEQFFGPGTRLTVL.

The chain recombines TRBV5-1 with TRBJ2-5; a weak D match, TRBD2 (5 bases). V lost 0 bases to trimming and J lost 1 base, with 10 bases between them. CDR3 length: 15 amino acids. Per germline, CDR1 SGHRS and CDR2 YFSETQ. CDR3 amino acids: CASSLEGGPQETQYF. DNA for the CDR3: TGCGCCAGCAGCTTGGAAGGAGGACCCCAAGAGACCCAGTACTTC. Combining the CDR3 with reference TRBV5-1 and TRBJ2-5 gives the whole variable domain KAGVTQTPRYLIKTRGQQVTLSCSPISGHRSVSWYQQTPGQGLQFLFEYFSETQRNKGNFPGRFSGRQFSNSRSEMNVSTLELGDSALYLCASSLEGGPQETQYFGPGTRLLVL.

The V and J genes are TRBV7-2 and TRBJ2-2; 7 bases are shared with TRBD2. This CDR3 contains 17 residues. V lost 5 bases and J lost 1; bases outside the gene matches: 10. The germline CDR1 and CDR2 sequences are SGHTA and FQGNSA. The CDR3 region has the DNA TGTGCCAGCAGCCCTCACCCGGGGGGAGGGAACACCGGGGAGCTGTTTTTT. As protein: CASSPHPGGGNTGELFF.

DNA for the CDR3: TGTGCCAGCAGCTTAGGGCTAGCGGGATCGAGCAAAAACATTCAGTACTTC. The encoded protein is CASSLGLAGSSKNIQYF. The chain links TRBV11-2 to TRBJ2-4; 9 bases are shared with TRBD2. The trim removed 1 base at V and 3 bases at J, leaving 7 bases unmatched. Germline V CDR1 and CDR2: SGHAT, FQNNGV. CDR3 length: 17 residues.

This clone was seen only a few times. The J gene is TRBJ1-2, the V gene TRBV19, with D tentatively TRBD1 (5 bases). Germline V CDR1 and CDR2: LNHDA, SQIVND (reference sequence). CDR3 size: 13 residues. V was trimmed by 4 bases and J by 6 bases, leaving 12 bases between them. For the CDR3, the DNA is TGTGCCAGTAGTACAGCAGGGAGGGATGGCTACACCTTC. It translates to CASSTAGRDGYTF. Complete variable domain (other parts from reference TRBV19 and TRBJ1-2): DGGITQSPKYLFRKEGQNVTLSCEQNLNHDAMYWYRQDPGQGLRLIYYSQIVNDFQKGDIAEGYSVSREKKESFPLTVTSAQKNPTAFYLCASSTAGRDGYTFGSGTRLTVV.

This rearrangement joins TRBV10-3 to TRBJ2-3; the match to TRBD2 covers 9 bases. Unmatched junction bases numbered 7, after V lost 10 bases and J lost 2 bases. Germline V CDR1 and CDR2: ENHRY, SYGVKD. The CDR3 is 14 amino acids. CDR3 sequence reads: CATGLAPPTDTQYF. The CDR3 DNA reads as TGTGCCACCGGACTAGCGCCTCCCACAGATACGCAGTATTTT.